The 11 T cell receptor beta chains in this list originate from one sample, sequenced in a study of T cells in Graves' hyperthyroidism and ophthalmopathy. RNA transcripts yielded amplified TCR beta CDR3 regions. First-round RT-PCR with HTBI primers amplified the TCR CDR3 region. In TCRdb, the multiplex PCR reads were re-called with MiXCR into one record per CDR3 protein. The sample records hundreds of thousands of distinct CDR3 sequences, just under 45% being singletons. Sequenced sample: peripheral blood or thyroid tissue (not recorded which). These receptors originate from an adult man with Graves' disease, either hyperthyroidism or ophthalmopathy (not recorded which).

This clonotype has a handful of counts. The chain joins TRBV7-9 to TRBJ1-4; D unresolved. The V end was cut by 2 bases, the J end by 7 bases, with 14 bases between. This CDR3 is built from 15 residues. The germline CDR1 and CDR2 sequences are SEHNR and FQNEAQ (reference sequence). CDR3 in amino acids: CASSLSGLVGEKLFF. The CDR3 nucleotides read TGTGCCAGCAGCTTATCTGGTCTCGTAGGTGAAAAACTGTTTTTT. Together with reference TRBV7-9 and TRBJ1-4, the CDR3 gives the full variable domain: DTGVSQNPRHKITKRGQNVTFRCDPISEHNRLYWYRQTLGQGPEFLTYFQNEAQLEKSRLLSDRFSAERPKGSFSTLEIQRTEQGDSAMYLCASSLSGLVGEKLFFGSGTQLSVL.

The rearrangement joins TRBV6-5 to TRBJ2-2; D is perhaps TRBD2 (5 bases). CDR3 size: 15 residues. V lost 0 bases to trimming and J lost 2 bases, with 7 bases between them. CDR1 is MNHEY and CDR2 is SVGAGI in the germline V gene. For the CDR3, the DNA is TGTGCCAGCAGTTACTCGACGGGAAACACCGGGGAGCTGTTTTTT. It translates to CASSYSTGNTGELFF.

This sequence joins TRBV7-2 and TRBJ2-5; 7 nucleotides match TRBD1. CDR1 and CDR2 from the germline V gene are SGHTA and FQGNSA. The length of the CDR3 is 15 residues. Trimming took 1 base from V and 5 from J; bases not matched to a gene: 7. The CDR3 DNA reads TGTGCCAGCAGCTTAGGGCCAGGGGGTTTTGAGACCCAGTACTTC. Its translation: CASSLGPGGFETQYF.

The chain couples TRBV6-1 to TRBJ1-1; D possibly corresponds to TRBD1 (6 bases). The CDR3 spans 15 residues. Germline V gene lookup returns CDR1 MNHNS and CDR2 SASEGT. Trimming cost V 6 bases and J 5 bases, with 19 bases left between them. CDR3 amino acids: CASSPSWGARTEAFF. The CDR3 DNA follows: TGTGCCAGCAGCCCTTCATGGGGGGCGCGAACTGAAGCTTTCTTT.

The sample holds a few counts of this clonotype. The V call is TRBV10-3, the J call TRBJ2-2, with no clear D. V was shortened by 6 bases and J by 2 bases, with 10 bases between the two germline ends. From germline, CDR1 is ENHRY and CDR2 SYGVKD. The CDR3 extends over 14 amino acids. CDR3 coding DNA: TGTGCCATCAGCATGGAGAAAAACACCGGGGAGCTGTTTTTT. Its translation is CAISMEKNTGELFF.

This clonotype has at least ten counts. The chain couples TRBV29-1 to TRBJ1-1; perhaps TRBD1 as D (5 bases). Trimming took off 4 bases at V and 3 bases at J, with 18 bases between the two ends. This CDR3 is built from 15 residues. Germline-derived CDR1 and CDR2 are SQVTM and ANQGSEA. The CDR3 protein is CSVVGAARGDTEAFF. For the CDR3, the DNA is TGCAGCGTTGTCGGGGCCGCCCGGGGCGACACTGAAGCTTTCTTT.

DNA for the CDR3: TGTGCCAGCAGCCCCTCCGGGAGTAGTCAGGTATACGAGCAGTACTTC. It yields the protein CASSPSGSSQVYEQYF. The gene calls are TRBV7-2 and TRBJ2-7; D possibly corresponds to TRBD2 (6 bases). The CDR3 is 16 residues long. V gave up 5 bases and J gave up 4 bases, with 21 bases separating them. The V gene's germline CDR1 is SGHTA and CDR2 FQGNSA.

The chain combines TRBV12-3 or TRBV12-4 with TRBJ1-4, with 7 nucleotides matching TRBD1. The CDR3 extends over 12 amino acids. J was trimmed by 8 bases and V by 7 bases; bases with no gene match: 4. The CDR3 region is CASTGTAEKLFF. The CDR3 DNA follows: TGTGCCAGCACCGGGACAGCCGAAAAACTGTTTTTT.

The chain couples TRBV12-3 or TRBV12-4 to TRBJ1-5, with TRBD1 as a possible D gene (5 bases). Trimming shortened V by 6 bases and J by 1 base, and 16 bases separated the two germline ends. This CDR3 has 16 amino acids. CDR3 region: CASSRDGTGSNQPQHF. CDR3 nucleotide sequence: TGTGCCAGCAGCCGAGATGGGACCGGGAGCAATCAGCCCCAGCATTTT.

This rearrangement joins TRBV7-2 to TRBJ1-6; 7 bases fit TRBD1. Losses at the gene ends were 10 bases for V and 7 bases for J; bases not matched to a gene: 7. CDR1 and CDR2 (germline): SGHTA, FQGNSA. The CDR3 totals 13 residues. CDR3 sequence reads: CATTVRGNSPLHF. The CDR3 DNA reads TGTGCCACAACCGTCAGGGGGAATTCACCCCTCCACTTT.

The table lists this clonotype with a few counts. The rearrangement uses TRBV11-2 and TRBJ1-2, with 7 bases fitting TRBD1. Germline CDR1 is SGHAT and CDR2 is FQNNGV. V gave up 5 bases and J gave up 4 bases; unmatched junction bases: 10. The CDR3 length is 15 residues. CDR3 nucleotides: TGTGCCAGCAGCGTAAACAGGGGAATCAGCTATGGCTACACCTTC. Amino acid sequence: CASSVNRGISYGYTF.